The subject of this entry is one TCR beta chain. What it binds is not known. The sample belongs to a study of cytomegalovirus exposure and HLA in healthy donors. The study, taken as a whole, reports: Associated with HLA alleles at 0.05 false discovery rate in a later analysis were some 16,000 TCR beta sequences. Testing in vitro showed three CMV-associated chains specific for CMV antigens.

The PCR contained 60 Vbeta and 13 Jbeta primers. Clones were read by immunoSEQ multiplex PCR, and TCRdb kept only the in-frame ones, dropping some. In the table there are 90,000 or so clones, around 82% of which are singletons. Germline CDR1 is SNHLY and CDR2 is FYNNEI. The CDR3 spans 16 residues. The V end was cut by 0 bases, the J end by 5 bases, with 17 bases between. This TCR derives from a man under 40 in good health and CMV-seropositive. The chain has TRBV2 and TRBJ2-7; TRBD2 might be the D (7 bases). Input material: PBMCs. The CDR3: CASSEALGGPSNEQYF. CDR3 bases: TGTGCCAGCAGTGAAGCGCTCGGGGGGCCCTCTAACGAGCAGTACTTC.